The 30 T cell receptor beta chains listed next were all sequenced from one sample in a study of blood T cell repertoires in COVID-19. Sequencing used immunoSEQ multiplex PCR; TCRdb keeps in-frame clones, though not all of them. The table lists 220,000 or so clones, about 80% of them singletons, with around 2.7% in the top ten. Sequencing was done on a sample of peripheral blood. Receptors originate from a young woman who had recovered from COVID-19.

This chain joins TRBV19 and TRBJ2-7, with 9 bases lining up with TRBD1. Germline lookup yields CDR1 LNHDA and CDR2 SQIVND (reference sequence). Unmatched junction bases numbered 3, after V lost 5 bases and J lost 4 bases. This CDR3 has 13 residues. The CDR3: CASSVGQGYEQYF. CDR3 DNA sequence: TGTGCCAGTAGTGTCGGACAGGGGTACGAGCAGTACTTC.

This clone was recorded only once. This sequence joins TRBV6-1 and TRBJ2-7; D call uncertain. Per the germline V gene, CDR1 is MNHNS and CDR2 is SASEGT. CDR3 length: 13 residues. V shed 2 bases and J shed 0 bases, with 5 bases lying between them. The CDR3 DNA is TGTGCCAGCAGTGAACTCGGCTCCTACGAGCAGTACTTC. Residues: CASSELGSYEQYF.

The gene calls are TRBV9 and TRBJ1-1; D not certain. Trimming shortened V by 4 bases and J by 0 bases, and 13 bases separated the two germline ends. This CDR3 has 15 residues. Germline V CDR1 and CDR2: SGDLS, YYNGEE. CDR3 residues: CASSSSGGMNTEAFF. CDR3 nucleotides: TGTGCCAGCAGCTCCTCGGGAGGGATGAACACTGAAGCTTTCTTT. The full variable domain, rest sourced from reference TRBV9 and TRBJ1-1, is DSGVTQTPKHLITATGQRVTLRCSPRSGDLSVYWYQQSLDQGLQFLIQYYNGEERAKGNILERFSAQQFPDLHSELNLSSLELGDSALYFCASSSSGGMNTEAFFGQGTRLTVV.

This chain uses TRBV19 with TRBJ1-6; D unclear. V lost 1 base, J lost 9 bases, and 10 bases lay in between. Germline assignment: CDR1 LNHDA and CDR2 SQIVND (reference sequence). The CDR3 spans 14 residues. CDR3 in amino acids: CASSIAGSGSPLHF. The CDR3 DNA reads TGTGCCAGTAGTATAGCGGGATCTGGTTCACCCCTCCACTTT.

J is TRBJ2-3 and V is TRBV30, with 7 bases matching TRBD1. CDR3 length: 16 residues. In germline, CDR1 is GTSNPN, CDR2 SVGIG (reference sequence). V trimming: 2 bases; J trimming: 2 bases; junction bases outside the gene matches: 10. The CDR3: CAWSRFGTALTDTQYF. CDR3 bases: TGTGCCTGGAGTCGCTTCGGGACAGCTCTCACAGATACGCAGTATTTT.

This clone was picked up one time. The CDR3 coding sequence is TGTGCCACCAGCAGAGATCTAACAGGGGCGGGTTTGAACACTGAAGCTTTCTTT. Translating gives CATSRDLTGAGLNTEAFF. V is TRBV15 and J is TRBJ1-1, with TRBD1 matching 7 bases. Trimming cost V 0 bases and J 0 bases; bases outside gene matches: 10. CDR3 length: 18 amino acids. Per germline, CDR1 LNHNV and CDR2 YYDKDF (reference sequence).

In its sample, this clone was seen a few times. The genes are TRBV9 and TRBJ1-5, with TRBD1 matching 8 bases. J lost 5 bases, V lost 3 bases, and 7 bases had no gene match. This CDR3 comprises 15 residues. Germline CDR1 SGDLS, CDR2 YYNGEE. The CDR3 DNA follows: TGTGCCAGCAGCGCCAGACAGGGGCGAGATCAGCCCCAGCATTTT. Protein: CASSARQGRDQPQHF. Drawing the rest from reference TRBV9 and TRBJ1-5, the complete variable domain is DSGVTQTPKHLITATGQRVTLRCSPRSGDLSVYWYQQSLDQGLQFLIQYYNGEERAKGNILERFSAQQFPDLHSELNLSSLELGDSALYFCASSARQGRDQPQHFGDGTRLSIL.

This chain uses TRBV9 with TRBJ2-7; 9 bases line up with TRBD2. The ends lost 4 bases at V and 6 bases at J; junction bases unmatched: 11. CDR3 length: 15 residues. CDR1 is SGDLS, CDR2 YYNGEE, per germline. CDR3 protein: CASSPSPGTSPEQYF. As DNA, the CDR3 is TGTGCCAGCAGCCCCAGTCCCGGGACTAGCCCCGAGCAGTACTTC.

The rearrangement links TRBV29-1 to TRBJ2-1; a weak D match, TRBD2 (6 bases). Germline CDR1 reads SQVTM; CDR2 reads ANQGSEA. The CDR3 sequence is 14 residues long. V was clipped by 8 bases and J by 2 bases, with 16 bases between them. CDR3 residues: CSHDWAGPYNEQFF. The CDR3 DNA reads TGCAGCCATGATTGGGCGGGACCCTACAATGAGCAGTTCTTC.

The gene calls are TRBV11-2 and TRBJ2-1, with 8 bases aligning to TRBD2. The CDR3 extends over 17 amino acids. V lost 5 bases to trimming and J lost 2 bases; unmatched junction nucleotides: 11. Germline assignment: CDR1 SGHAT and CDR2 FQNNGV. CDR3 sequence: CASSQGRAGGPYNEQFF. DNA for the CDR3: TGTGCCAGCAGCCAGGGGCGGGCGGGAGGTCCCTACAATGAGCAGTTCTTC.

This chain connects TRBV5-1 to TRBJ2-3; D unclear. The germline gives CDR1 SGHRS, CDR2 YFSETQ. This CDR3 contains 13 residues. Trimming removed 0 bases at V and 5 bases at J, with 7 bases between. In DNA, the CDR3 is TGCGCCAGCAGCTTGGGCTATTTAGATACGCAGTATTTT. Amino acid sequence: CASSLGYLDTQYF.

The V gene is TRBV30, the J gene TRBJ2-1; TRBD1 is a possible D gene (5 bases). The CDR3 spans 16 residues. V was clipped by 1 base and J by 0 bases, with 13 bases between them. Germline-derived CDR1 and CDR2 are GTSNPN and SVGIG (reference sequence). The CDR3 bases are TGTGCCTGGAGTGCCGAGGACACTGACTCCTACAATGAGCAGTTCTTC. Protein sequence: CAWSAEDTDSYNEQFF.

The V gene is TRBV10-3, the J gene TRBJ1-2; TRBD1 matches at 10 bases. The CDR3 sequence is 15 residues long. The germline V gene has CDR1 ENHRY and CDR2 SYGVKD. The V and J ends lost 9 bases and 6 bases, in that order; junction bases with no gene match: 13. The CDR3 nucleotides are TGTGCCATTACGGTCAGACAGGGGGCAAGCGATGGCTACACCTTC. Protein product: CAITVRQGASDGYTF.

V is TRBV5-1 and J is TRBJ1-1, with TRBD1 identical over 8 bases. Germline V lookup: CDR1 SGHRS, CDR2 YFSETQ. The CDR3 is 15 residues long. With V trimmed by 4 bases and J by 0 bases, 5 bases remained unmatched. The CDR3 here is CASSLDRELNTEAFF. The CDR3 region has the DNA TGCGCCAGCAGCCTGGACAGGGAATTGAACACTGAAGCTTTCTTT.

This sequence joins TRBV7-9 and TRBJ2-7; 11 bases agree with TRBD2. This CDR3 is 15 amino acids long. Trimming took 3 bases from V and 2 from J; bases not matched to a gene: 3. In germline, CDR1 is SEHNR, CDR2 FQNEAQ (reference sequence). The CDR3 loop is CASSFQTSGTYEQYF. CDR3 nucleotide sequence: TGTGCCAGCAGCTTCCAGACTAGCGGGACCTACGAGCAGTACTTC.

CDR3 bases: TGCGCCAGCAGCTTGGAACAGAACACTGAAGCTTTCTTT. It encodes CASSLEQNTEAFF. This chain joins TRBV5-1 and TRBJ1-1; D unclear. Germline CDR1 is SGHRS and CDR2 is YFSETQ. Trimming took 0 bases from V and 1 from J, leaving 4 bases between them. The CDR3 runs 13 residues.

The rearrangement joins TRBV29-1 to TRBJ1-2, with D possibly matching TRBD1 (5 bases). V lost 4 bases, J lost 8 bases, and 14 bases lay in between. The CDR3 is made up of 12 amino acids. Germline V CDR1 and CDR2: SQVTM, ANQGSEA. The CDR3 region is CSVGQEGRGYTF. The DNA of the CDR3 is TGCAGCGTTGGCCAGGAGGGGAGGGGCTACACCTTC.

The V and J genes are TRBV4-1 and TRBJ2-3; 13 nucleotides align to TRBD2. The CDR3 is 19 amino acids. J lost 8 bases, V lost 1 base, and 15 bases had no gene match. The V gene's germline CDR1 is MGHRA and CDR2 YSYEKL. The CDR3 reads CASSQGLTSGRRVTGTQYF. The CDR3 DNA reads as TGCGCCAGCAGCCAAGGGTTGACTAGCGGGAGGAGAGTGACGGGTACGCAGTATTTT.

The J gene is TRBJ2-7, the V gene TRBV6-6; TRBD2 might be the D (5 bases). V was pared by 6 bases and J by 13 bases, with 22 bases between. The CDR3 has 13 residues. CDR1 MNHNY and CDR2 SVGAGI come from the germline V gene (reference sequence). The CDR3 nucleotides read TGTGCCAGCAGCCCCCTGGGAGATACGAGCAGTTACTTC. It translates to CASSPLGDTSSYF.

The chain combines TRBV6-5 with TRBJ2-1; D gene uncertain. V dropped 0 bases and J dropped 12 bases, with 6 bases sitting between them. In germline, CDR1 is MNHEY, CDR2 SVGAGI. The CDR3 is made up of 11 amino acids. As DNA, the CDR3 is TGTGCCAGCAGTTACTCAGGCGGGCAGTTCTTC. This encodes CASSYSGGQFF.

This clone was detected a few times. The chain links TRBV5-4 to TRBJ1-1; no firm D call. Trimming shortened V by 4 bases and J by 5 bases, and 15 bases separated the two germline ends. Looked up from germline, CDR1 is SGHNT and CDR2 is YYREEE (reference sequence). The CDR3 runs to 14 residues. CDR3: CASSPPLGKTEAFF. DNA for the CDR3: TGTGCCAGCAGCCCCCCCCTGGGCAAAACTGAAGCTTTCTTT.

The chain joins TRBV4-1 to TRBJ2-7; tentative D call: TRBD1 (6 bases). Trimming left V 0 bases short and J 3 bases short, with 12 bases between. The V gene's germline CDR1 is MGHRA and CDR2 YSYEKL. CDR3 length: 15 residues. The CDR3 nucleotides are TGCGCCAGCAGCCAAGACGCAGGGGTGATCTACGAGCAGTACTTC. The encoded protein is CASSQDAGVIYEQYF.

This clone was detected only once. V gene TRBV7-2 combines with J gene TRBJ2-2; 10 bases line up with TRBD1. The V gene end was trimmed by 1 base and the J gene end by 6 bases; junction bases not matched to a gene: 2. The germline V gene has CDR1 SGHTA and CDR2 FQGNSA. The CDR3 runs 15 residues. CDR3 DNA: TGTGCCAGCAGCTTAGAGGGGACAGGGGCCGGGGAGCTGTTTTTT. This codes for CASSLEGTGAGELFF.

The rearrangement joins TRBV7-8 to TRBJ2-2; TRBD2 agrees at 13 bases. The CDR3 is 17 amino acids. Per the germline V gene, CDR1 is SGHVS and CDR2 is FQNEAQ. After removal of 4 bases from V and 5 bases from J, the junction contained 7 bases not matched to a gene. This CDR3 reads CASSSDLGLAGTGELFF. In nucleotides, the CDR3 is TGTGCCAGCAGCTCAGACTTGGGACTAGCGGGAACCGGGGAGCTGTTTTTT.

CDR3 sequence reads: CASSRTGLNTEAFF. The CDR3 nucleotides are TGTGCCAGCAGCCGAACAGGCTTGAACACTGAAGCTTTCTTT. The V and J genes are TRBV5-6 and TRBJ1-1; maybe TRBD1 (5 bases). The V end was cut by 4 bases, the J end by 0 bases, with 10 bases between. CDR1 and CDR2 (germline): SGHDT, YYEEEE. The CDR3 is 14 amino acids.

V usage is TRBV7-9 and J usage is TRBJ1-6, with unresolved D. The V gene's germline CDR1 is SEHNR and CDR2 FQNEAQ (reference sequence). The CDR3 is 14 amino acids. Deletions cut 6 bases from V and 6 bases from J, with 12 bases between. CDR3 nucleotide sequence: TGTGCCAGCAGTCCGGTCCAAACTAATTCACCCCTCCACTTT. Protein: CASSPVQTNSPLHF. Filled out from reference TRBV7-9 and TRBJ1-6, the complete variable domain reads DTGVSQNPRHKITKRGQNVTFRCDPISEHNRLYWYRQTLGQGPEFLTYFQNEAQLEKSRLLSDRFSAERPKGSFSTLEIQRTEQGDSAMYLCASSPVQTNSPLHFGNGTRLTVT.

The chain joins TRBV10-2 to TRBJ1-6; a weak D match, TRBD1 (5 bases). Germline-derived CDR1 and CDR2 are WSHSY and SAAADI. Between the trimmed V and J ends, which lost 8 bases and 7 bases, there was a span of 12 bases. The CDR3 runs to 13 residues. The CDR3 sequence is CASEETVNSPLHF. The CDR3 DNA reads TGCGCCAGCGAGGAGACAGTAAATTCACCCCTCCACTTT.

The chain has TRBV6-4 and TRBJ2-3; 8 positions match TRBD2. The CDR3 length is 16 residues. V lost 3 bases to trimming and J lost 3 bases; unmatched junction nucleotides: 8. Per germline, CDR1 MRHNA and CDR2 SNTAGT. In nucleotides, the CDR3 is TGTGCCAGCAGTGAAGAAAGCGGGAGTGGAACAGATACGCAGTATTTT. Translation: CASSEESGSGTDTQYF.

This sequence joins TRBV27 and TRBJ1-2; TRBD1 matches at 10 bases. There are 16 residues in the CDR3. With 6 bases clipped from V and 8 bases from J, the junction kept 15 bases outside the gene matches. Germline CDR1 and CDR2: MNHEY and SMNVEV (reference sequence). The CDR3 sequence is CASSNTRDRGRGGYTF. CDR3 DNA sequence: TGTGCCAGCAGCAATACTCGGGACAGGGGAAGGGGAGGCTACACCTTC.

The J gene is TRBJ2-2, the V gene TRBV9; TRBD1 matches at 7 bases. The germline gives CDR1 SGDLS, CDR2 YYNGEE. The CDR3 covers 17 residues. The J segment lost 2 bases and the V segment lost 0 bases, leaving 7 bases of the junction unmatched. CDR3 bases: TGTGCCAGCAGCGTAGGGGGGACAGTCGACAACACCGGGGAGCTGTTTTTT. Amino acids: CASSVGGTVDNTGELFF.